Listed below are T cell receptor beta chains from one sample, sequenced in a study of T-cell reconstitution after alpha-beta-depleted transplantation in children. TCRdb recomputed calls from the PCR reads with MiXCR, one row per CDR3 protein. The table has some 300,000 distinct CDR3 sequences, almost 8% seen once; the top ten hold approximately 9.6%. The input for sequencing was peripheral blood, taken 360 days after TCRalphabeta/CD19-depleted stem cell transplant. The source is a female patient under 10 years old who had a stem cell transplant for Fanconi anemia, so the T cells may come from the graft donor. CDR3s include the opening cysteine and the closing phenylalanine or tryptophan.

V,J,CDR3
TRBV3-1,TRBJ2-1,CASSQAIGTGPANEQFF
TRBV5-1,TRBJ2-7,CASSWGALKGYEQYF
TRBV9,TRBJ2-3,CASSQTPSPSTDTQYF
TRBV29-1,TRBJ1-4,CSALRGQGDEKLFF
TRBV5-1,TRBJ2-7,CASSWDRISSYEQYF
TRBV9,TRBJ1-6,CASSVGSSNSPLHF
TRBV4-2,TRBJ2-2,CASSPLAGDPRNTGELFF
TRBV12-3/TRBV12-4,TRBJ2-5,CASSFGGGTVETQYF
TRBV27,TRBJ2-5,CASSLMGGWETQYF
TRBV5-1,TRBJ2-3,CASSWGTSTRTDTQYF
TRBV7-2,TRBJ2-2,CASSSRQGFFGTGELFF
TRBV2,TRBJ1-1,CASSPGQPLKNTEAFF
TRBV5-1,TRBJ2-7,CASSPGTGSGEQYF
TRBV10-3,TRBJ2-1,CAIKGGRAYNEQFF
TRBV10-3,TRBJ2-4,CAIGPGLVSNIQYF
TRBV7-3,TRBJ2-2,CASSLTGLAGGPNTGELFF
TRBV5-1,TRBJ1-5,CASSLGWGDQPQHF
TRBV10-2,TRBJ2-5,CASSSWGGQETQYF
TRBV6-2/TRBV6-3,TRBJ2-7,CASTDRGDEQYF